The 31 T cell receptor beta chains below come from one sample, sequenced in a study of tumor T cells in aggressive B-cell lymphoma. Sequencing used immunoSEQ multiplex PCR; TCRdb keeps in-frame clones, though not all of them. The sample consists of approximately 750 clones, 90% of them appearing once. Specimen: tumor tissue. The receptor source for this set is an adult with diffuse large B cell lymphoma.

This chain joins TRBV5-8 and TRBJ2-7; D is possibly TRBD1 (5 bases). The germline V gene has CDR1 SGHTS and CDR2 YDEGEE. This CDR3 region has 15 residues. V gave up 5 bases and J gave up 1 base, with 16 bases separating them. The CDR3 region has the DNA TGTGCCAGCAGTTATGAGCTTGCAGGGTCCTACGAGCAGTACTTC. This translates into CASSYELAGSYEQYF.

This clone was counted once. V and J are TRBV7-9 and TRBJ1-5; 7 bases match TRBD1. CDR3 size: 13 residues. The germline V gene has CDR1 SEHNR and CDR2 FQNEAQ (reference sequence). Trimming took 1 base from V and 8 from J; bases not matched to a gene: 2. CDR3 protein: CASSLVTGKPQHF. CDR3 in DNA: TGTGCCAGCAGCTTAGTGACAGGGAAGCCCCAGCATTTT.

Worth noting for this clone: The junction departs from germline at one end; a sequencing error may be responsible. The chain uses TRBV28 and TRBJ2-3; 8 positions agree with TRBD2. This CDR3 is built from 14 residues. Germline values: CDR1 MDHEN, CDR2 SYDVKM. CDR3 sequence: CASTIAGQTDMQYF. As DNA, the CDR3 is TGTGCCAGCACCATAGCGGGGCAAACAGATATGCAGTATTTT.

This clone was recorded only once. This chain uses TRBV6-1 with TRBJ1-6, with D uncertain. Germline V gives CDR1 MNHNS, CDR2 SASEGT. The CDR3 is 14 residues long. Trimming took off 7 bases at V and 7 bases at J, with 14 bases between the two ends. This chain's CDR3 is CASIRGGLNSPLHF. The CDR3 DNA reads as TGTGCCAGCATTCGAGGAGGGTTAAATTCACCCCTCCACTTT.

Worth noting for this clone: The same CDR3 arises from other DNA sequences in this sample as well. This chain uses TRBV14 with TRBJ2-5, with a weak D call TRBD1 (5 bases). The CDR3 extends over 13 amino acids. Germline V gives CDR1 SGHDN, CDR2 FVKESK. V gave up 3 bases and J gave up 5 bases, with 10 bases separating them. CDR3 DNA sequence: TGTGCCAGCAGCCAGCTCCCAGGGGAGACCCAGTACTTC. It codes for CASSQLPGETQYF.

This clone showed up just once. The V call is TRBV4-1, the J call TRBJ2-1, with D perhaps TRBD1 or TRBD2 (5 bases each). Germline V gene data show CDR1 as MGHRA and CDR2 as YSYEKL. This CDR3 is built from 15 residues. V was cut by 5 bases and J by 4 bases, with 15 bases left in between. The CDR3 DNA sequence: TGCGCCAGCAGCAAAGGGGCGGACTCTTACAATGAGCAGTTCTTC. Translation: CASSKGADSYNEQFF.

The gene calls are TRBV18 and TRBJ2-7; D ambiguous. V dropped 4 bases and J dropped 6 bases, with 10 bases sitting between them. Germline-derived CDR1 and CDR2 are KGHSH and LQKENI. The CDR3 totals 12 residues. This CDR3 reads CASSLPPSEQYF. The CDR3 bases are TGTGCCAGCTCACTGCCTCCCAGCGAGCAGTACTTC.

This CDR3 is CASSSDTYLYEQYF. For the CDR3, the DNA is TGTGCCAGCAGTTCGGACACCTACCTCTACGAGCAGTACTTC. V gene TRBV28 combines with J gene TRBJ2-7; D may be TRBD1 (5 bases). Trimming stripped 4 bases from V and 3 bases from J, with 13 bases between. Germline lookup yields CDR1 MDHEN and CDR2 SYDVKM. The CDR3 is 14 residues long.

V gene TRBV7-2 combines with J gene TRBJ1-1; unclear D gene. Germline CDR1 reads SGHTA; CDR2 reads FQGNSA. This CDR3 contains 13 residues. Between the trimmed V and J ends, which lost 5 bases and 0 bases, there was a span of 7 bases. The CDR3 DNA sequence: TGTGCCAGCAGCCTGCACATGAACACTGAAGCTTTCTTT. It translates to CASSLHMNTEAFF.

Points on this clone: One end of the junction fails to match germline, which may point to a read error. V gene TRBV5-4 combines with J gene TRBJ2-5; no clear D gene. CDR1 SGHNT and CDR2 YYREEE come from the germline V gene (reference sequence). This CDR3 comprises 15 residues. CDR3 in amino acids: CASSLDIWRSETQYF. Written as DNA, the CDR3 is TGTGCCAGCAGTTTGGATATCTGGCGGTCCGAGACCCAGTACTTC. The full variable domain, its missing parts supplied by reference TRBV5-4 and TRBJ2-5, is ETGVTQSPTHLIKTRGQQVTLRCSSQSGHNTVSWYQQALGQGPQFIFQYYREEENGRGNFPPRFSGLQFPNYSSELNVNALELDDSALYLCASSLDIWRSETQYFGPGTRLLVL.

The chain couples TRBV11-1 to TRBJ2-7, with TRBD1 matching 9 bases. The CDR3 is made up of 15 amino acids. Losses at the gene ends were 2 bases for V and 4 bases for J; bases not matched to a gene: 6. The germline V gene encodes CDR1 SGHAT and CDR2 FQDESV (reference sequence). In DNA, the CDR3 is TGTGCCAGCAGCTTATCACGGACAGGGGATTACGAGCAGTACTTC. It translates to CASSLSRTGDYEQYF.

The rearrangement uses TRBV5-1 and TRBJ2-3, with D perhaps TRBD2 (5 bases). The length of the CDR3 is 14 residues. Trimming stripped 0 bases from V and 3 bases from J, with 8 bases between. CDR1 SGHRS and CDR2 YFSETQ come from the germline V gene. In nucleotides, the CDR3 is TGCGCCAGCAGCTTGGCAACGGGGACAGATACGCAGTATTTT. The encoded protein is CASSLATGTDTQYF.

The rearrangement links TRBV18 to TRBJ2-1, with TRBD1 matching over 8 bases. The length of the CDR3 is 15 residues. J lost 7 bases, V lost 3 bases, and 8 bases had no gene match. In germline, CDR1 is KGHSH, CDR2 LQKENI. The CDR3 sequence is CASSPDRVYGNEQFF. DNA for the CDR3: TGTGCCAGCTCACCGGACAGGGTCTATGGGAATGAGCAGTTCTTC.

Concerning this clone itself: Sequence at one end of the junction differs from germline and may be a read error. The chain is built from TRBV7-7 and TRBJ2-1, with 9 bases matching TRBD2. This CDR3 contains 13 residues. Germline CDR1 is SSHAT and CDR2 is FNYEAQ (reference sequence). DNA for the CDR3: TGTGCTAGCAGCTTAGGGACTAGCACTGAGCAGTTCTTC. It yields the protein CASSLGTSTEQFF.

The chain joins TRBV18 to TRBJ2-1, with 10 bases fitting TRBD2. Germline V gene sequence: CDR1 KGHSH, CDR2 LQKENI. V lost 1 base, J lost 1 base, and 4 bases stayed unmatched. This CDR3 region has 17 residues. In nucleotides, the CDR3 is TGTGCCAGCTCACCACATGGACTAGCGGAGTCCTACAATGAGCAGTTCTTC. Protein product: CASSPHGLAESYNEQFF.

This rearrangement joins TRBV29-1 to TRBJ1-3; TRBD1 is a possible D gene (5 bases). This CDR3 is 13 amino acids long. CDR1 and CDR2 (germline): SQVTM, ANQGSEA. Trimming removed 0 bases at V and 7 bases at J, with 10 bases between. The CDR3 loop is CSVEDARDNTIYF. In nucleotides, the CDR3 is TGCAGCGTTGAAGATGCCAGGGATAACACCATATATTTT.

V and J are TRBV27 and TRBJ2-2, with TRBD2 identical over 12 bases. The length of the CDR3 is 15 residues. V gave up 5 bases and J gave up 7 bases; unmatched junction bases: 5. Per germline, CDR1 MNHEY and CDR2 SMNVEV (reference sequence). The CDR3 region has the DNA TGTGCCAGCAGTACCGGACTAGCGGGACTCGGGGAGCTGTTTTTT. Translating gives CASSTGLAGLGELFF.

The J gene is TRBJ1-2, the V gene TRBV29-1; no firm D call. In germline, CDR1 is SQVTM, CDR2 ANQGSEA. The CDR3 consists of 12 residues. The V and J ends lost 1 base and 2 bases respectively, with 5 bases between them. CDR3 amino acids: CSVEGLNYGYTF. CDR3 nucleotides: TGCAGCGTTGAAGGGCTCAACTATGGCTACACCTTC.

The rearrangement links TRBV6-5 to TRBJ1-1; possibly TRBD1 for D (6 bases). The CDR3 is 12 amino acids. Germline lookup yields CDR1 MNHEY and CDR2 SVGAGI. Trimming shortened V by 4 bases and J by 7 bases, and 10 bases separated the two germline ends. In DNA form, the CDR3 reads TGTGCCAGCAGTTCAGGACAGCTTGAAGCTTTCTTT. Translation: CASSSGQLEAFF.

The chain links TRBV4-3 to TRBJ2-1, with TRBD2 identical over 9 bases. Trimming took 4 bases from V and 8 from J; bases not matched to a gene: 12. CDR1 and CDR2 (germline): LGHNA, YSLEER. The CDR3 covers 16 residues. CDR3 DNA sequence: TGCGCCAGCAGCCGCATGGCTAGCGGGATAGGGGATGAGCAGTTCTTC. Translating it yields CASSRMASGIGDEQFF.

The J gene is TRBJ2-3, the V gene TRBV19; TRBD2 is a possible D gene (5 bases). The germline V gene has CDR1 LNHDA and CDR2 SQIVND (reference sequence). The V end lost 7 bases, the J end lost 3 bases, and 17 bases lay between the germline ends. This CDR3 contains 15 residues. CDR3 loop: CASIPRGAGTDTQYF. DNA for the CDR3: TGTGCCAGTATCCCCCGGGGTGCGGGTACAGATACGCAGTATTTT. The entire variable domain, with the rest obtained from reference TRBV19 and TRBJ2-3, is as follows: DGGITQSPKYLFRKEGQNVTLSCEQNLNHDAMYWYRQDPGQGLRLIYYSQIVNDFQKGDIAEGYSVSREKKESFPLTVTSAQKNPTAFYLCASIPRGAGTDTQYFGPGTRLTVL.

The genes are TRBV6-5 and TRBJ2-2, with a tentative D call TRBD2 (6 bases). The V end lost 2 bases, the J end lost 11 bases, and 15 bases lay between the germline ends. The CDR3 totals 14 residues. Per the germline V gene, CDR1 is MNHEY and CDR2 is SVGAGI. This CDR3 reads CASSYGMEGSELFF. The DNA of the CDR3 is TGTGCCAGCAGTTACGGTATGGAGGGAAGCGAGCTGTTTTTT.

The chain joins TRBV7-2 to TRBJ2-1, with 12 bases aligning to TRBD2. CDR3 length: 17 residues. CDR1 and CDR2 from the germline V gene are SGHTA and FQGNSA. Losses at the gene ends were 1 base for V and 6 bases for J; bases not matched to a gene: 7. The CDR3 bases are TGTGCCAGCAGCTTAGATGAGGCTAGCGGGAGGGCCAATGAGCAGTTCTTC. Protein product: CASSLDEASGRANEQFF.

This chain uses TRBV7-2 with TRBJ2-7; 9 bases match TRBD2. The CDR3 sequence is 16 residues long. CDR1 and CDR2 (germline): SGHTA, FQGNSA. Trimming cost V 4 bases and J 3 bases; bases outside gene matches: 10. CDR3 bases: TGTGCCAGCAGCTCCCGGGTAGCGGGGGCCTTCTACGAGCAGTACTTC. It is translated as CASSSRVAGAFYEQYF.

This chain joins TRBV29-1 and TRBJ2-7, with a tentative D call TRBD2 (7 bases). This CDR3 spans 14 amino acids. CDR1 is SQVTM, CDR2 ANQGSEA, per germline. The CDR3 bases are TGCAGTGATGGGGGGCGGGAGAGGGAATACGAGCAGTACTTC. This gives the protein CSDGGREREYEQYF.

The V gene is TRBV5-1, the J gene TRBJ2-4; TRBD1 agrees at 12 bases. V lost 0 bases and J lost 0; bases outside the gene matches: 7. The CDR3 runs 19 residues. CDR1 and CDR2 (germline): SGHRS, YFSETQ. In DNA form, the CDR3 reads TGCGCCAGCAGCTTGGGGGACAGGGGGCTACCCTTAGCCAAAAACATTCAGTACTTC. It yields the protein CASSLGDRGLPLAKNIQYF.

The gene calls are TRBV15 and TRBJ2-2; TRBD2 agrees at 11 bases. V shed 0 bases, J shed 5 bases, and the junction held 11 bases outside the gene matches. Germline V CDR1 and CDR2: LNHNV, YYDKDF (reference sequence). The CDR3 has 19 amino acids. The CDR3: CATSRDYFRRLAGTGELFF. The CDR3 nucleotides are TGTGCCACCAGCAGAGATTATTTCCGTCGACTAGCGGGAACCGGGGAGCTGTTTTTT.

CDR3 nucleotides: TGCGCCAGCAGCTCGCGGGATGACGGGGCTAAAGCTTTCTTT. This encodes CASSSRDDGAKAFF. The genes are TRBV5-1 and TRBJ1-1; D may be TRBD1 (5 bases). This CDR3 contains 14 residues. The germline V gene has CDR1 SGHRS and CDR2 YFSETQ. Between the trimmed V and J ends, which lost 3 bases and 9 bases, there was a span of 18 bases.

The chain recombines TRBV9 with TRBJ1-2, with 9 nucleotides matching TRBD1. Germline V gene data show CDR1 as SGDLS and CDR2 as YYNGEE. Trimming removed 0 bases from V and 6 bases from J; junction bases left unmatched: 6. The CDR3 runs to 15 residues. DNA of the CDR3: TGTGCCAGCAGCGTAGAGAGGACAGGGGAGGATGGCTACACCTTC. Amino acids: CASSVERTGEDGYTF.

With respect to this clone: The sample holds other DNA sequences that translate to the same CDR3. The chain combines TRBV4-3 with TRBJ2-7; D is possibly TRBD1 (5 bases). Trimming took off 2 bases at V and 1 base at J, with 6 bases between the two ends. CDR1 is LGHNA, CDR2 YSLEER, per germline. This CDR3 has 13 amino acids. CDR3 sequence (DNA): TGCGCCAGCAGCCAATACAGGTCCTACGAGCAGTACTTC. Translating gives CASSQYRSYEQYF.

This chain connects TRBV6-6 to TRBJ1-3; D is unclear. This CDR3 has 15 amino acids. With 9 bases removed from V and 0 bases from J, the gap between germline ends came to 15 bases. Germline V gene sequence: CDR1 MNHNY, CDR2 SVGAGI (reference sequence). The CDR3 coding sequence is TGTGCCAGTGCTTTTGGGCAAACCTCTGGAAACACCATATATTTT. This encodes CASAFGQTSGNTIYF.